Here is one T cell receptor beta chain with its context. Its antigen remains unknown. The data stem from a study of vaccination effects on CD4 cells after COVID-19. Expansion of antigen-specific CD4+ T cells with viral peptide pools was carried out by the ViraFEST assay before sequencing. A 10-day culture period preceded the isolation of CD4+ T cells. None of these healthy vaccinees had been infected with SARS-CoV-2 before vaccination. Sequenced by immunoSEQ multiplex PCR; TCRdb stores in-frame clones only, minus some. Of fewer than 65,000 clones listed, roughly 80% are singletons. V was clipped by 1 base and J by 3 bases, with 10 bases between them. Germline-derived CDR1 and CDR2 are GTSNPN and SVGIG (reference sequence). The CDR3 has 14 amino acids.

The sequencing used CD4+ T cells from PBMCs cultured with HCoV-OC43 spike peptides, collected before COVID-19 vaccination. Noted subset: HCoV-OC43 spike overlapping peptide pool stimulation. This sequence was found in a human donor who received a COVID-19 vaccine. This chain connects TRBV30 to TRBJ1-5; the D is unclear. In DNA, the CDR3 is TGTGCCTGGAGTGCCATGATATCCAATCAGCCCCAGCATTTT. Protein sequence: CAWSAMISNQPQHF.